This TCR beta chain was recorded in a study of blood T cell repertoires in COVID-19. In the authors' methods: Amplified reference gene primers provided the basis for estimating nucleated cell counts. Repertoires were generated with immunoSEQ multiplex PCR, while TCRdb's copy carries only in-frame clones and drops some. V and J calls and clone size are those listed in that table; D and trimming were worked out from the DNA. Of about 180,000 clones in the sample, about four fifths were seen once. The CDR3 is 13 amino acids. CDR1 SGDLS and CDR2 YYNGEE come from the germline V gene. V shed 5 bases and J shed 6 bases, with 14 bases lying between them. This clone appeared a single time.

Sample: peripheral blood. The chain uses TRBV9 and TRBJ1-2; no clear D. The source is a man in his sixties or seventies with active or convalescent COVID-19. In nucleotides, the CDR3 is TGTGCCAGCAGTATCCGGGGTAGCAATGGCTACACCTTC. This gives the protein CASSIRGSNGYTF.